One TCR beta chain is described in this entry. No antigen is known for it. TCRdb's copy holds only in-frame clones and misses some; the assay was immunoSEQ multiplex PCR. The repertoire holds approximately 8,800 clones, with roughly 93% as singletons. This record comes from a study of T cell clonotyping in hematopoietic cell transplantation. Study-level findings and limits: CD4 and CD8 repertoire contributions could not be separated without sorting. Recipient TCR diversity dropped after transplant; expanded clonotypes rose from day 30 to 180.

V dropped 3 bases and J dropped 3; count of bases not matched to a gene: 6. The CDR3 extends over 15 amino acids. Looked up from germline, CDR1 is SEHNR and CDR2 is FQNEAQ (reference sequence). The V call is TRBV7-9, the J call TRBJ2-7; TRBD1 agrees at 9 bases. Here the sequenced sample was PBMCs, taken 100 days after allogeneic stem cell transplant. The clonotype comes from a male patient between 45 and 59 years old who had an allogeneic stem cell transplant from a related donor, so T cells may come from the graft donor. Some clones in this sample may be carry-over from other donors' samples. In nucleotides, the CDR3 is TGTGCCAGCAGCTTGACAGGGGGAAGTAGCTACGAGCAGTACTTC. Its protein product is CASSLTGGSSYEQYF.